The T cell receptor (beta chain) described here comes from a study of T cell changes during pregnancy in multiple sclerosis. The CDR3 spans 14 residues. Trimming cost V 3 bases and J 5 bases, with 13 bases left between them. Germline V lookup: CDR1 MNHEY, CDR2 SMNVEV (reference sequence). Here immunoSEQ multiplex PCR was the method, and the copy in TCRdb shows in-frame clones only, minus some. Of around 63,000 clones in the sample, around 91% were seen once. The gene calls are TRBV27 and TRBJ1-2, with D tentatively TRBD1 (6 bases). The input for sequencing was peripheral blood, taken after pregnancy. The clonotype comes from a female donor in good health, enrolled as a control in a pregnancy study. In nucleotides, the CDR3 is TGTGCCAGCAGTTTCAGGGGCCAAGGGTATGGCTACACCTTC. Amino acids: CASSFRGQGYGYTF.